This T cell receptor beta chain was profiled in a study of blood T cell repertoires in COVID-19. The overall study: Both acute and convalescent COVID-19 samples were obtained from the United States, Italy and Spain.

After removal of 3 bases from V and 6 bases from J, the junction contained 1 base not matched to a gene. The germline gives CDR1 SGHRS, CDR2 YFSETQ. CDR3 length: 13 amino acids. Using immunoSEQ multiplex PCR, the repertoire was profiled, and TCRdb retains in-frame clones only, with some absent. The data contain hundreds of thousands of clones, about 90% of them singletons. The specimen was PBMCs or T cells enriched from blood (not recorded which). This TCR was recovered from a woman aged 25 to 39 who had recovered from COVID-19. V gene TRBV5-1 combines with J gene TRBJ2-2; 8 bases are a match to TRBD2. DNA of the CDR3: TGCGCCAGCAGCTCTAGCGGGCCCGGGGAGCTGTTTTTT. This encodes CASSSSGPGELFF. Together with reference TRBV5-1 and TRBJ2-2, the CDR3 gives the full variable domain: KAGVTQTPRYLIKTRGQQVTLSCSPISGHRSVSWYQQTPGQGLQFLFEYFSETQRNKGNFPGRFSGRQFSNSRSEMNVSTLELGDSALYLCASSSSGPGELFFGEGSRLTVL.